These 21 T cell receptor beta chains came from one sample sequenced in a study of regulatory T cells in long-lasting Graves disease. iRepertoire HTBI primers and Arm-PCR of CDR3 regions built TCR beta libraries. One entry per CDR3 protein, called by TCRdb with MiXCR from the multiplex PCR reads. The sample has 400,000 to 500,000 distinct CDR3 sequences, roughly 15% seen once. Described time point: newly diagnosed GD, antithyroid drugs for less than 3 months. PBMC-extracted RNA yielded the TCR library. This same sample was also part of a study on T cells in Graves' hyperthyroidism and ophthalmopathy.

The input for sequencing was peripheral blood mononuclear cells (PBMCs), taken at new diagnosis, from a patient treated with antithyroid drugs. Source of these receptors: a woman aged 18-29 years with Graves disease.

This sequence joins TRBV7-2 and TRBJ1-2; 8 positions agree with TRBD1. CDR3 size: 18 residues. The ends lost 7 bases at V and 1 base at J; junction bases unmatched: 17. Looked up from germline, CDR1 is SGHTA and CDR2 is FQGNSA. The CDR3 nucleotides are TGTGCCAGCACCCTCGCCGTAGGACCGGGACAGGTTAACTATGGCTACACCTTC. Its protein is CASTLAVGPGQVNYGYTF.

Of note for this clonotype: A clone one base away is much larger, so this may be a read error. The V gene is TRBV29-1, the J gene TRBJ2-1; the D gene is possibly TRBD1 (6 bases). CDR3 length: 13 residues. Germline values: CDR1 SQVTM, CDR2 ANQGSEA. V lost 6 bases, J lost 10 bases, and 19 bases lay in between. CDR3: CSVLTGQTYEQFF. Here the CDR3 DNA reads TGCAGCGTCCTGACAGGCCAGACCTACGAGCAGTTCTTC.

This clonotype was counted between two and nine times. This rearrangement joins TRBV18 to TRBJ1-4; 8 bases match TRBD1. With 1 base clipped from V and 8 bases from J, the junction kept 3 bases outside the gene matches. Germline CDR1 reads KGHSH; CDR2 reads LQKENI. This CDR3 is 14 amino acids long. The CDR3 reads CASSPLDRAEKLFF. The CDR3 bases are TGTGCCAGCTCACCACTGGACAGGGCGGAAAAACTGTTTTTT.

On this clonotype: Possible read error: a much larger clone is one base away. V is TRBV28 and J is TRBJ1-4; D unclear. V lost 5 bases and J 3 bases, leaving 13 bases between the germline ends. CDR3 length: 15 amino acids. Germline CDR1 and CDR2: MDHEN and SYDVKM. CDR3 DNA sequence: TGTGCCAGCAGTCCCACTGGTGGGGCTAATGAAAAACTGTTTTTT. Translated, it gives CASSPTGGANEKLFF.

This clonotype was seen at least ten times. The chain employs TRBV20-1 and TRBJ1-1, with D possibly matching TRBD1 (6 bases). The CDR3 contains 12 residues. Germline values: CDR1 DFQATT, CDR2 SNEGSKA (reference sequence). For the CDR3, the DNA is TGCAGATCTGGACAGACCAACACTGAAGCTTTCTTT. Translated, it gives CRSGQTNTEAFF.

This clonotype has a count of ten or more. V usage is TRBV5-1 and J usage is TRBJ1-1; D might be TRBD1 (6 bases). The V gene lost 2 bases and the J gene lost 1 base, with 15 bases spanning the gap. The germline V gene has CDR1 SGHRS and CDR2 YFSETQ. The length of the CDR3 is 16 residues. The CDR3: CASSFTAGAGNTEAFF. The CDR3 DNA follows: TGCGCCAGCAGCTTCACCGCAGGGGCGGGGAACACTGAAGCTTTCTTT.

The chain employs TRBV28 and TRBJ1-1; 7 bases are shared with TRBD1. After removal of 6 bases from V and 5 bases from J, the junction contained 6 bases not matched to a gene. This CDR3 comprises 13 residues. Germline V gene lookup returns CDR1 MDHEN and CDR2 SYDVKM. The CDR3 bases are TGTGCCAGCAGGCCGACAGGGAGGACTGAAGCTTTCTTT. Translated, it gives CASRPTGRTEAFF.

The chain is built from TRBV24-1 and TRBJ2-3; weak D call: TRBD2 (6 bases). Trimming cost V 2 bases and J 1 base, with 9 bases left between them. The CDR3 spans 15 residues. The germline V gene has CDR1 KGHDR and CDR2 SFDVKD. In nucleotides, the CDR3 is TGTGCCACCAGTGATTCGGCTAGCGGCACAGATACGCAGTATTTT. It codes for CATSDSASGTDTQYF.

The chain carries TRBV9 and TRBJ2-1; TRBD1 matches at 7 bases. The V segment lost 2 bases and the J segment 6 bases; nucleotides outside the gene matches: 14. Germline V gene lookup returns CDR1 SGDLS and CDR2 YYNGEE. The CDR3 sequence is 17 residues long. CDR3 nucleotides: TGTGCCAGCAGCGTCCCCTCACAGGGGAAGGAGGTCAATGAGCAGTTCTTC. Encoded protein: CASSVPSQGKEVNEQFF.

The table lists this clonotype with many counts. V is TRBV12-3 or TRBV12-4 and J is TRBJ2-7, with D possibly matching TRBD2 (6 bases). V lost 7 bases and J lost 1, with 29 bases in between. The CDR3 is made up of 19 amino acids. CDR3 in DNA: TGTGCCAGCACCTCGACAAGGGCGGGGCTTTTAGCATCTTCCTACGAGCAGTACTTC. Its protein is CASTSTRAGLLASSYEQYF.

This clonotype was observed a few times. The chain carries TRBV5-1 and TRBJ2-4; the D call may be TRBD1 or TRBD2 (7 bases each). V lost 4 bases and J 9 bases, leaving 17 bases between the germline ends. Germline V lookup: CDR1 SGHRS, CDR2 YFSETQ. The CDR3 has 14 amino acids. CDR3 nucleotides: TGCGCCAGCAGCCAACGACAGGGAGGGAGCATTCAGTACTTC. It translates to CASSQRQGGSIQYF.

The sample holds many counts of this clonotype. The gene calls are TRBV28 and TRBJ1-5; possible D gene TRBD1, 6 bases. Trimming cost V 6 bases and J 1 base, with 13 bases left between them. CDR3 size: 15 residues. Germline assignment: CDR1 MDHEN and CDR2 SYDVKM. The DNA of the CDR3 is TGTGCCAGCAGACCTACAGGGTACAGCAATCAGCCCCAGCATTTT. Translated: CASRPTGYSNQPQHF.

To note about this clonotype: Just one base apart from a much larger clone, this may be a read error. The chain carries TRBV25-1 and TRBJ2-7; D unclear. CDR3 length: 12 residues. Germline CDR1 MGHDK, CDR2 SYGVNS. The V gene lost 5 bases and the J gene lost 4 bases, with 9 bases spanning the gap. This CDR3 is CASSMSLYEQYF. The CDR3 DNA is TGTGCCAGCAGTATGTCCTTATACGAGCAGTACTTC.

This clonotype was detected only a few times. V is TRBV9 and J is TRBJ2-3; possible D gene TRBD2, 5 bases. The CDR3 covers 13 residues. The germline gives CDR1 SGDLS, CDR2 YYNGEE. Deletions cut 0 bases from V and 4 bases from J, with 6 bases between. This chain's CDR3 is CASSVVGADTQYF. CDR3 nucleotide sequence: TGTGCCAGCAGCGTAGTCGGGGCAGATACGCAGTATTTT.

This clonotype was seen ten or more times. This chain uses TRBV20-1 with TRBJ2-1; D is ambiguous. V lost 1 base, J lost 6 bases, and 10 bases lay in between. The CDR3 has 13 amino acids. Per germline, CDR1 DFQATT and CDR2 SNEGSKA (reference sequence). CDR3 sequence: CSARVWTTNEQFF. CDR3 sequence (DNA): TGCAGTGCTAGAGTATGGACCACCAATGAGCAGTTCTTC.

V is TRBV7-2 and J is TRBJ1-2; possible D gene TRBD1, 6 bases. Germline V gene sequence: CDR1 SGHTA, CDR2 FQGNSA. This CDR3 spans 13 amino acids. Trimming cost V 2 bases and J 6 bases, with 10 bases left between them. The CDR3 protein is CASSLNRVDGYTF. In DNA form, the CDR3 reads TGTGCCAGCAGCTTAAACAGGGTGGATGGCTACACCTTC.

This clonotype was counted ten times or more. The gene calls are TRBV29-1 and TRBJ2-1; 7 bases agree with TRBD2. The CDR3 totals 12 residues. V shed 4 bases and J 10 bases; nucleotides not matched to a gene: 7. The V gene's germline CDR1 is SQVTM and CDR2 ANQGSEA. CDR3 sequence (DNA): TGCAGCGTTGCAGCGGGACTTACCGAGCAGTTCTTC. This sequence encodes CSVAAGLTEQFF.

This clonotype was seen ten or more times. CDR3 in amino acids: CASRPRGGSYEQYF. CDR3 DNA sequence: TGTGCCAGCCGCCCTAGAGGCGGGAGCTACGAGCAGTACTTC. The V call is TRBV28, the J call TRBJ2-7, with 7 bases aligning to TRBD2. CDR1 is MDHEN, CDR2 SYDVKM, per germline. The J segment lost 3 bases and the V segment lost 8 bases, leaving 10 bases of the junction unmatched. The CDR3 length is 14 residues.

In its sample, this clonotype was seen a few times. The chain has TRBV18 and TRBJ1-2; D is ambiguous. Per germline, CDR1 KGHSH and CDR2 LQKENI. The V gene lost 0 bases and the J gene lost 3 bases, with 17 bases spanning the gap. CDR3 length equals 17 residues. In DNA, the CDR3 is TGTGCCAGCTCACCACCCGGAGCGGGAGTTGGGCACTATGGCTACACCTTC. Residues: CASSPPGAGVGHYGYTF.

This clonotype has a count of ten or more. The chain joins TRBV28 to TRBJ2-7, with 12 bases lining up with TRBD1. The J segment lost 7 bases and the V segment lost 3 bases, leaving 13 bases of the junction unmatched. Germline CDR1 reads MDHEN; CDR2 reads SYDVKM. This CDR3 contains 17 residues. The DNA of the CDR3 is TGTGCCAGCAGTTTGGGAGGTGCGGGACAGGGGGCGTCAGAGCAGTACTTC. It yields the protein CASSLGGAGQGASEQYF.

This clonotype appeared many times. The V call is TRBV11-2, the J call TRBJ1-2; D remains ambiguous. This CDR3 region has 13 residues. The germline V gene has CDR1 SGHAT and CDR2 FQNNGV. The V and J ends lost 3 bases and 6 bases respectively, with 11 bases between them. CDR3 nucleotide sequence: TGTGCCAGCAGCTTGGGGAGCACCGATGGCTACACCTTC. Translating gives CASSLGSTDGYTF.